The rows below give T cell receptor beta chains drawn from one sample of a study of shared clonotypes between healthy human individuals. The assay was immunoSEQ multiplex PCR, and TCRdb's table has in-frame clones only and misses some. The sample lists about 2.2 million clones, around 93% seen once, with less than 2% in the top ten. What was sequenced was naive CD8+ T cells from PBMCs. The receptors were gathered from a man aged 18 to 29 in good health. Some clones in this sample may be carry-over from other donors' samples. The conserved cysteine and the conserved F or W are not part of the CDR3 here. Fields, in order: J gene, V gene, clone size, CDR3 protein. Expanded clones get a size class; other rows say once, few or many, or leave the size out.

>TRBJ1-5|TRBV28|-
ASSFLSGGHQPQH
>TRBJ1-5|TRBV2|-
ASTPEGTGAFNQPQH
>TRBJ1-1|TRBV19|-
ASSIEAGGWTEAF
>TRBJ2-1|TRBV15|-
ATSSDLTLNEQF
>TRBJ2-2|TRBV2|few
ASSEWELF
>TRBJ1-2|TRBV28|-
ASSLTGSLFDYGYT
>TRBJ1-2|TRBV30|-
AWNHRGGYGYT
>TRBJ1-1|TRBV2|-
ASRLQGSEAF
>TRBJ2-7|TRBV27|-
ASSLVPASSYEQY
>TRBJ2-5|TRBV6-5|-
ASRLTSSGGETQY
>TRBJ2-7|TRBV25-1|-
ASSEVGLYEQY
>TRBJ2-1|TRBV29-1|-
SAYGANNEQF
>TRBJ1-4|TRBV4-1|-
ASSQPREALDPLMKKLF
>TRBJ1-5|TRBV21-1|-
ASSKAGGDNQPQH
>TRBJ2-3|TRBV10-1|once
ASSVRGRRTDTQY
>TRBJ2-1|TRBV10-3|once
AIGGTEPSYNEQF
>TRBJ2-1|TRBV27|-
ASSLSVAPNEQF
>TRBJ2-5|TRBV27|-
ASSLVRTGGPVQETQY